This T cell receptor beta chain was captured in a study of T cell responses to AZD1222 COVID-19 vaccine. The assay was immunoSEQ multiplex PCR, and TCRdb's table has in-frame clones only and misses some. The sample lists more than 150,000 clones, approximately 90% occurring once. As to this clone: The antigen is undetermined.

The CDR3 has 16 residues. Losses at the gene ends were 5 bases for V and 2 bases for J; bases not matched to a gene: 8. Germline V gene lookup returns CDR1 SGHVS and CDR2 FQNEAQ. Study-wide points: At study baseline, merely several AZD1222 recipients were seropositive.

The TCR originated in an adult who had recovered from COVID-19. Sample: peripheral blood, taken after recovery from COVID-19. The chain links TRBV7-8 to TRBJ1-3; 8 bases are shared with TRBD1. The DNA of the CDR3 is TGTGCCAGCAGCAAAGCCGGACAGGGCACTGGAAACACCATATATTTT. Encoded protein: CASSKAGQGTGNTIYF.